The 20 T cell receptor beta chains given below trace back to one sample, sequenced in a study of type 1 and type 2 diabetes patients. PCR was run on genomic DNA. Multiplex PCR with 30 forward and 13 reverse primers amplified the TCR beta CDR3. TCRdb processed the multiplex PCR reads anew with MiXCR; each CDR3 protein has one entry. The table includes around 300,000 distinct CDR3 sequences, more than 40% detected once. The material sequenced was peripheral blood mononuclear cells (PBMCs). These receptors were taken from a man younger than 35 with type 2 diabetes.

V gene TRBV28 combines with J gene TRBJ1-2; D remains unclear. The V gene lost 2 bases and the J gene lost 3 bases, with 10 bases spanning the gap. The CDR3 is made up of 14 amino acids. The germline V gene encodes CDR1 MDHEN and CDR2 SYDVKM. The CDR3 is CASSLSRRHYGYTF. DNA for the CDR3: TGTGCCAGCAGTTTAAGCCGCCGCCACTATGGCTACACCTTC.

This clonotype was seen a single time. The gene calls are TRBV6-1 and TRBJ1-4, with TRBD1 identical over 7 bases. The junction had 17 bases not matched to a gene; V was cut back by 4 bases and J by 0 bases. Germline V gene data show CDR1 as MNHNS and CDR2 as SASEGT. There are 20 residues in the CDR3. The CDR3 here is CASSAYLGQSRIATNEKLFF. The CDR3, as DNA: TGTGCCAGCAGTGCATACCTGGGACAGTCGAGGATTGCAACTAATGAAAAACTGTTTTTT.

Of note for this clonotype: Possible read error: a much larger clone is one base away. V is TRBV10-1 and J is TRBJ2-5; TRBD1 might be the D (5 bases). Near its end, the DNA agrees better with TRBJ2-7, so the J call may be wrong. The CDR3 consists of 12 residues. CDR1 and CDR2 from the germline V gene are WNHNN and SYGVQD (reference sequence). The CDR3 DNA is TGCGCCAGCAGTCGTAGGGGCAACGAGCAGTACTTC. It encodes CASSRRGNEQYF.

This clonotype was detected only once. This chain joins TRBV9 and TRBJ2-1, with TRBD1 as a possible D gene (5 bases). Germline loops: CDR1 SGDLS, CDR2 YYNGEE. The CDR3 covers 14 residues. The V gene lost 0 bases and the J gene lost 9 bases, with 13 bases spanning the gap. The CDR3 spells CASSVGTKRGEQFF. CDR3 nucleotides: TGTGCCAGCAGCGTAGGGACAAAAAGGGGTGAGCAGTTCTTC.

CDR3 amino acids: CASSDWGTGGASTGELFF. In DNA form, the CDR3 reads TGCGCCAGCAGCGATTGGGGGACAGGGGGCGCGTCCACCGGGGAGCTGTTTTTT. The V gene is TRBV4-1, the J gene TRBJ2-2; 12 nucleotides line up with TRBD1. V lost 5 bases to trimming and J lost 4 bases; unmatched junction nucleotides: 11. Germline V gene lookup returns CDR1 MGHRA and CDR2 YSYEKL. The CDR3 has 18 amino acids.

This chain uses TRBV20-1 with TRBJ2-7; D not resolved. This CDR3 spans 14 amino acids. The germline V gene encodes CDR1 DFQATT and CDR2 SNEGSKA (reference sequence). Trimming took 3 bases from V and 3 from J, leaving 15 bases between them. The CDR3 is CSASADQIDYEQYF. The CDR3 DNA reads as TGCAGTGCTAGTGCGGACCAAATAGACTACGAGCAGTACTTC.

This chain uses TRBV6-1 with TRBJ2-7; 14 bases agree with TRBD2. Germline CDR1 and CDR2: MNHNS and SASEGT. This CDR3 has 17 residues. Germline trimming cut 8 bases from V and 3 bases from J; bases unmatched to any gene: 12. In DNA, the CDR3 is TGTGCCAGCCACGGACTAGCGGGAGGAGGGGGCGTCTACGAGCAGTACTTC. Its protein is CASHGLAGGGGVYEQYF.

Turning to this clonotype: This could be a read error, since a much larger clone is one nucleotide away. This chain connects TRBV25-1 to TRBJ2-2; D unresolved. CDR1 and CDR2 (germline): MGHDK, SYGVNS. The ends were cut back, 4 bases at V and 3 bases at J, with 12 bases in the middle. The CDR3 consists of 15 residues. In DNA, the CDR3 is TGTGCCAGCAGTGGACCAGCTGTGTACACCGGGGAGCTGTTTTTT. Protein product: CASSGPAVYTGELFF.

The genes are TRBV7-2 and TRBJ1-2; the match to TRBD1 covers 7 bases. The germline CDR1 and CDR2 sequences are SGHTA and FQGNSA. The CDR3 length is 15 residues. The junction had 6 bases not matched to a gene; V was cut back by 1 base and J by 4 bases. The chain's CDR3 is CASSLEGGDVYGYTF. As DNA, the CDR3 is TGTGCCAGCAGCTTAGAAGGGGGCGACGTCTATGGCTACACCTTC.

The chain uses TRBV6-6 and TRBJ2-2, with D perhaps being TRBD1 or TRBD2 (5 bases each). The germline V gene encodes CDR1 MNHNY and CDR2 SVGAGI (reference sequence). Trimming left V 2 bases short and J 9 bases short, with 7 bases between. This CDR3 has 12 residues. CDR3: CASSYGTRELFF. In DNA, the CDR3 is TGTGCCAGCAGTTACGGGACCCGGGAGCTGTTTTTT.

The chain combines TRBV30 with TRBJ2-7; D is uncertain. V lost 2 bases and J 6 bases, leaving 14 bases between the germline ends. Germline V gives CDR1 GTSNPN, CDR2 SVGIG (reference sequence). The CDR3 runs 13 residues. The CDR3 region is CAWSRGEFCEQYF. As DNA, the CDR3 is TGTGCCTGGAGTAGAGGCGAGTTCTGCGAGCAGTACTTC.

This clonotype was counted at least ten times. The rearrangement links TRBV10-3 to TRBJ2-2; 7 positions agree with TRBD1. V shed 7 bases, J shed 2 bases, and the junction held 7 bases outside the gene matches. The CDR3 contains 15 residues. CDR1 and CDR2 from the germline V gene are ENHRY and SYGVKD. CDR3 sequence (DNA): TGTGCCATCACCGCAGGGGGTGTCAACACCGGGGAGCTGTTTTTT. Its translation: CAITAGGVNTGELFF.

The V call is TRBV7-9, the J call TRBJ2-2; TRBD2 matches at 7 bases. Germline values: CDR1 SEHNR, CDR2 FQNEAQ (reference sequence). The length of the CDR3 is 16 residues. V dropped 0 bases and J dropped 0; count of bases not matched to a gene: 1. CDR3 sequence reads: CASSLAGLTNTGELFF. DNA of the CDR3: TGTGCCAGCAGCTTAGCGGGACTAACGAACACCGGGGAGCTGTTTTTT. Looking up the rest from reference TRBV7-9 and TRBJ2-2 gives the full variable domain: DTGVSQNPRHKITKRGQNVTFRCDPISEHNRLYWYRQTLGQGPEFLTYFQNEAQLEKSRLLSDRFSAERPKGSFSTLEIQRTEQGDSAMYLCASSLAGLTNTGELFFGEGSRLTVL.

This clonotype has a single count. The CDR3 is CASSIVAVRSYNEQFF. Here the CDR3 DNA reads TGTGCCAGCAGCATAGTAGCGGTCCGCTCCTACAATGAGCAGTTCTTC. The rearrangement links TRBV7-3 to TRBJ2-1; weak D call: TRBD2 (6 bases). The CDR3 covers 16 residues. The V end was cut by 5 bases, the J end by 0 bases, with 14 bases between. Germline V gene data show CDR1 as SGHTA and CDR2 as FQGTGA. Drawing the rest from reference TRBV7-3 and TRBJ2-1, the complete variable domain is GAGVSQTPSNKVTEKGKYVELRCDPISGHTALYWYRQSLGQGPEFLIYFQGTGAADDSGLPNDRFFAVRPEGSVSTLKIQRTERGDSAVYLCASSIVAVRSYNEQFFGPGTRLTVL.

The chain is built from TRBV7-9 and TRBJ1-6; the D gene is possibly TRBD1 (6 bases). V was clipped by 8 bases and J by 0 bases, with 11 bases between them. Looked up from germline, CDR1 is SEHNR and CDR2 is FQNEAQ (reference sequence). The CDR3 extends over 15 amino acids. CDR3 sequence reads: CASAEDSSYNSPLHF. The CDR3 DNA reads TGTGCCAGCGCCGAGGACAGCTCCTATAATTCACCCCTCCACTTT.

V usage is TRBV9 and J usage is TRBJ2-3, with TRBD1 matching over 9 bases. The germline V gene has CDR1 SGDLS and CDR2 YYNGEE. V lost 4 bases, J lost 4 bases, and 7 bases stayed unmatched. This CDR3 has 15 amino acids. Here the CDR3 DNA reads TGTGCCAGCAGCTCCCACGACAGGGGGGCAGATACGCAGTATTTT. It yields the protein CASSSHDRGADTQYF.

This clonotype was detected only a few times. The chain carries TRBV12-3 or TRBV12-4 and TRBJ1-1; D not certain. V lost 3 bases to trimming and J lost 5 bases, with 10 bases between them. The CDR3 length is 13 residues. The CDR3 here is CASSFGRRTEAFF. CDR3 nucleotide sequence: TGTGCCAGCAGTTTTGGCAGAAGGACTGAAGCTTTCTTT.

This clonotype was seen at least ten times. The chain combines TRBV7-8 with TRBJ2-7; D not certain. Trimming pared 1 base from V and 0 bases from J, leaving 13 bases between. Germline lookup yields CDR1 SGHVS and CDR2 FQNEAQ. CDR3 length: 16 residues. The CDR3 bases are TGTGCCAGCAGCTTAGAACGGCCAGGATACTCCTACGAGCAGTACTTC. Protein sequence: CASSLERPGYSYEQYF.

J is TRBJ2-7 and V is TRBV15; 9 bases agree with TRBD2. The CDR3 length is 15 residues. Trimming at V came to 4 bases and at J to 2 bases, leaving 6 bases not matched to a gene. Germline CDR1 is LNHNV and CDR2 is YYDKDF (reference sequence). CDR3 in DNA: TGTGCCACCAGCAACGGACTAGCGAGAGCCTACGAGCAGTACTTC. Protein: CATSNGLARAYEQYF.

The chain carries TRBV30 and TRBJ2-7; D may be TRBD1 (6 bases). The CDR3 runs 13 residues. Trimming pared 5 bases from V and 6 bases from J, leaving 17 bases between. CDR1 is GTSNPN, CDR2 SVGIG, per germline (reference sequence). Written as DNA, the CDR3 is TGTGCCTGGGTCAACAGGGTCCGCGGCGAGCAGTACTTC. Encoded protein: CAWVNRVRGEQYF. The variable domain in full, with the rest retrieved from reference TRBV30 and TRBJ2-7, is SQTIHQWPATLVQPVGSPLSLECTVEGTSNPNLYWYRQAAGRGLQLLFYSVGIGQISSEVPQNLSASRPQDRQFILSSKKLLLSDSGFYLCAWVNRVRGEQYFGPGTRLTVT.